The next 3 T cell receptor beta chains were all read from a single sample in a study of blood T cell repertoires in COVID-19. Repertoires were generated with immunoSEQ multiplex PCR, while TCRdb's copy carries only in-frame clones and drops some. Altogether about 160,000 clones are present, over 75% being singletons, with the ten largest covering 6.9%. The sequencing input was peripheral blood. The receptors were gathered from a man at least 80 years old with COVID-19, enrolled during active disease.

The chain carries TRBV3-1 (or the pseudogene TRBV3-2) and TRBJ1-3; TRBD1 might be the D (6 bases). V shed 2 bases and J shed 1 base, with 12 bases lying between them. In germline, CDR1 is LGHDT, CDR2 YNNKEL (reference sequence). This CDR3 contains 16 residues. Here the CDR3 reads CASSQTRTASGNTIYF. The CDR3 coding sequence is TGTGCCAGCAGCCAAACCCGGACAGCGTCTGGAAACACCATATATTTT.

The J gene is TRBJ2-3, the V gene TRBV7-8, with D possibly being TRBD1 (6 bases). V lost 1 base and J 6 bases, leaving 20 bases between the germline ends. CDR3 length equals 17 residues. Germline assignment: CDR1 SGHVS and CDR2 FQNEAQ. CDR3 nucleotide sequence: TGTGCCAGCAGCTTAGACCGAGGACAGCTAGTTATGGATACGCAGTATTTT. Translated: CASSLDRGQLVMDTQYF.

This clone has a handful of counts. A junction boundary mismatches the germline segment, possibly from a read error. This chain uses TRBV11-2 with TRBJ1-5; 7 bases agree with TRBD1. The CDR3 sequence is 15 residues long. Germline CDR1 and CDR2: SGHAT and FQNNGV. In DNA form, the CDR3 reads TGTGCCAGCAGCGTAGACAGGGACAACAATCAGCCCCAGCATTTT. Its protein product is CASSVDRDNNQPQHF.